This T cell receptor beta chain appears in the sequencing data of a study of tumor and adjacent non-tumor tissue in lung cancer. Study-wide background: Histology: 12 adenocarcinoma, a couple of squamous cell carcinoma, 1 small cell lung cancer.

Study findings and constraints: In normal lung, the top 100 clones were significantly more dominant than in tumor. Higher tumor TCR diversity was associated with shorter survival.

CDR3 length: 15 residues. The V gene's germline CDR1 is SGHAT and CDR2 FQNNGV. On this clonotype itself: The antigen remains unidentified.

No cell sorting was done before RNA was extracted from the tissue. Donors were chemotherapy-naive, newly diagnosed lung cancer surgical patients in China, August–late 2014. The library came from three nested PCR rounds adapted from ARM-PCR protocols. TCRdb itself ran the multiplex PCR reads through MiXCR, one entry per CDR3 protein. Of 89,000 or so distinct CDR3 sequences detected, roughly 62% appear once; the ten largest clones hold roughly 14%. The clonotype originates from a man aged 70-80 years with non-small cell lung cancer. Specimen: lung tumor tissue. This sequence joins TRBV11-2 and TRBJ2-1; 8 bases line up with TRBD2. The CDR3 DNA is TGTGACAGGAGCCTAAGCGGGAGTTACTACAATGAGCAGTTCTTC. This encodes CDRSLSGSYYNEQFF.